This TCR beta chain was found in a study of blood T cells in healthy people across ages. Regarding the study as a whole: Diversity figures derived from one million T cells were judged to underestimate the true value. The long-lived group displayed more naive CD4+ cells, plus higher diversity, than the aged donors did.

The CDR3 runs 13 residues. Looked up from germline, CDR1 is DFQATT and CDR2 is SNEGSKA (reference sequence). PBMCs numbering at least 6.5 million were isolated per sample. Together with a sample-barcoded 5' primer, a J-beta primer mix was included in a second PCR lasting roughly 6 to 12 cycles. TCRdb redid the calling of the 5' RACE reads with MiXCR, one entry per CDR3 protein. Of 800,000 to 900,000 distinct CDR3 sequences detected, around two thirds appear once; the ten largest clones hold 25% to 30%. Regarding this clonotype: As yet, its antigen is unknown.

The V gene is TRBV20-1, the J gene TRBJ2-5; a possible D gene is TRBD2 (6 bases). The J call may not be correct, given that the DNA end is closer to TRBJ2-7. Sequencing was carried out using blood. This TCR was sampled from a man aged 25-40 years in good health. The CDR3 here is CSARGRELDEQYF. The CDR3 bases are TGCAGTGCTAGAGGGAGGGAATTAGACGAGCAGTACTTC.